Listed below are T cell receptor beta chains from one sample, sequenced in a study of T-cell memory formation after mild COVID-19. TCRdb reprocessed the 5' RACE reads via MiXCR and lists one record per CDR3 protein. The profile shows 70,000 to 95,000 distinct CDR3 sequences, roughly 13% of them singletons. The sequenced sample was PBMCs or a T cell subset sorted from them (not recorded which). These receptors were taken from a man between 18 and 29 years old who had mild COVID-19 (a few samples of this study predate the infection). Cell type and time point are not known. The CDR3 runs from the conserved cysteine through the conserved F or W. Fields, in order: D gene, J gene, clone size, V gene, CDR3 protein, CDR3 DNA. The D gene is left open where the match is weak. The listing skips clone size in some rows; elsewhere it reads once, few, many or a size class.

- TRBJ2-4 - TRBV7-2 CASSYSGGSTKNIQYF TGTGCCAGCAGCTACTCGGGGGGCAGTACCAAAAACATTCAGTACTTC
TRBD1 TRBJ2-1 few TRBV27 CASRPGQGPVEQFF TGTGCCAGCAGACCCGGACAGGGTCCGGTTGAGCAGTTCTTC
TRBD1 TRBJ1-5 few TRBV4-1 CASSRGTGNQPQHF TGCGCCAGCAGCCGCGGGACAGGGAATCAGCCCCAGCATTTT
- TRBJ2-2 - TRBV4-1 CASSQEPGLPAGELFF TGCGCCAGCAGCCAAGAGCCAGGGCTCCCTGCCGGGGAGCTGTTTTTT
- TRBJ2-1 few TRBV7-3 CASSLSGGRDNEQFF TGTGCCAGCAGCTTAAGCGGGGGCCGAGACAATGAGCAGTTCTTC
TRBD2 TRBJ2-1 - TRBV2 CASSDGTSGGNPLGVEQFF TGTGCCAGCAGTGACGGGACTAGCGGGGGGAATCCCTTAGGTGTTGAGCAGTTCTTC
- TRBJ2-3 - TRBV4-1 CASSQGPGPPGEAQYF TGCGCCAGCAGCCAAGGGCCGGGGCCCCCTGGTGAGGCGCAGTATTTT
- TRBJ2-1 - TRBV7-2 CASSPLYPGTPYNEQFF TGTGCCAGCAGCCCCCTTTACCCAGGGACACCCTACAATGAGCAGTTCTTC
TRBD1 TRBJ1-3 few TRBV5-5 CASSHGTGDAIYF TGTGCCAGCAGTCACGGGACAGGGGACGCCATATATTTT
- TRBJ2-4 many TRBV7-2 CASSGGQDRNIQYF TGTGCCAGCAGCGGAGGCCAGGACCGAAACATTCAGTACTTC
- TRBJ1-5 few TRBV7-8 CASNRGQSNQPQHF TGTGCCAGCAATCGGGGACAAAGCAATCAGCCCCAGCATTTT
- TRBJ1-2 few TRBV12-3/TRBV12-4 CASSLAQGNGYTF TGTGCCAGCAGTTTAGCCCAGGGTAATGGCTACACCTTC
- TRBJ2-7 few TRBV4-2 CASSQVNRAYEQYF TGTGCCAGCAGCCAAGTAAACAGGGCCTACGAGCAGTACTTC
- TRBJ1-2 - TRBV18 CASSPLVRVYGYTF TGTGCCAGCTCACCACTGGTCAGGGTCTATGGCTACACCTTC
TRBD1 TRBJ2-1 few TRBV7-3 CASSGGFVDRGGYNEQFF TGTGCCAGCAGTGGAGGATTTGTGGACAGGGGCGGCTACAATGAGCAGTTCTTC
- TRBJ1-1 - TRBV6-5 CASSPATTEAFF TGTGCCAGCAGTCCGGCTACCACTGAAGCTTTCTTT
TRBD2 TRBJ2-3 - TRBV4-2 CASSHGGLAGPGDTQYF TGTGCCAGCAGCCACGGGGGACTAGCGGGGCCTGGGGATACGCAGTATTTT
TRBD1 TRBJ2-5 few TRBV20-1 CSAPGDRGEETQYF TGCAGTGCTCCTGGGGACAGGGGAGAAGAGACCCAGTACTTC
- TRBJ1-1 few TRBV4-3 CASSQSRFGGTEAFF TGCGCCAGCAGCCAGTCCCGATTCGGCGGGACTGAAGCTTTCTTT
- TRBJ2-7 few TRBV6-2/TRBV6-3 CASAAGLSYEQYF TGTGCCAGCGCGGCAGGGCTAAGCTACGAGCAGTACTTC
- TRBJ2-7 many TRBV29-1 CSVEDWETAEQYF TGCAGCGTTGAAGATTGGGAGACAGCCGAGCAGTACTTC
TRBD2 TRBJ2-5 - TRBV4-3 CASSQALAAQETQYF TGCGCCAGCAGCCAAGCGCTAGCGGCTCAAGAGACCCAGTACTTC
- TRBJ2-7 - TRBV27 CASSLTATYEQYF TGTGCCAGCAGTTTGACTGCCACCTACGAGCAGTACTTC
- TRBJ2-2 few TRBV11-1 CASSLGDARYTGELFF TGTGCCAGCAGCTTAGGGGACGCTCGATACACCGGGGAGCTGTTTTTT
- TRBJ1-5 few TRBV7-6 CASSSGGGEQPQHF TGTGCCAGCAGCTCGGGCGGGGGTGAACAGCCCCAGCATTTT
- TRBJ2-2 - TRBV7-2 CASSLVAPLNTGELFF TGTGCCAGCAGCTTGGTTGCCCCACTTAACACCGGGGAGCTGTTTTTT
- TRBJ2-4 - TRBV6-1 CAASPGPTPGFQYF TGTGCCGCCAGCCCCGGGCCGACCCCAGGGTTTCAGTACTTC
- TRBJ1-4 once TRBV7-9 CASSLLTGGFEKLFF TGTGCCAGCAGCTTACTGACGGGGGGATTTGAAAAACTGTTTTTT
- TRBJ2-3 few TRBV14 CASSQDWAVTDTQYF TGTGCCAGCAGCCAAGATTGGGCGGTGACAGATACGCAGTATTTT
TRBD2 TRBJ2-1 - TRBV6-4 CASSDSSGGIEQFF TGTGCCAGCAGTGACTCTAGCGGGGGGATTGAGCAGTTCTTC
TRBD1 TRBJ2-1 few TRBV4-3 CASSQQGASEQFF TGCGCCAGCAGCCAGCAGGGGGCAAGTGAGCAGTTCTTC
- TRBJ2-1 few TRBV4-1 CASSQDRSNEQFF TGCGCCAGCAGCCAAGATCGGAGTAATGAGCAGTTCTTC
TRBD1 TRBJ1-1 - TRBV9 CASSVGGTGGTEAFF TGTGCCAGCAGCGTAGGTGGGACAGGGGGGACTGAAGCTTTCTTT
TRBD1 TRBJ2-7 few TRBV5-1 CASTTGTGGYEQYF TGCGCCAGCACCACCGGGACAGGGGGATACGAGCAGTACTTC
- TRBJ1-1 - TRBV5-4 CASSKSDDSTEAFF TGTGCCAGCAGTAAGTCGGATGATAGCACTGAAGCTTTCTTT
TRBD1 TRBJ1-1 - TRBV28 CASSFGTGLNTEAFF TGTGCCAGCAGCTTCGGGACAGGGCTGAACACTGAAGCTTTCTTT
- TRBJ1-6 many TRBV6-5 CASRQGGPLHF TGTGCCAGCAGACAGGGTGGACCCCTCCACTTT
TRBD1 TRBJ2-6 once TRBV9 CASSHHPGQGSTGANVLTF TGTGCCAGCAGCCACCACCCGGGACAGGGTTCAACTGGGGCCAACGTCCTGACTTTC
- TRBJ1-1 - TRBV6-5 CASSYAVGNTEAFF TGTGCCAGCAGTTACGCAGTGGGGAACACTGAAGCTTTCTTT
- TRBJ2-3 few TRBV10-3 CASRGGSATSTDTQYF TGTGCCAGCCGAGGGGGTAGCGCGACTAGCACAGATACGCAGTATTTT
- TRBJ2-3 - TRBV12-3/TRBV12-4 CASSSLSSTDTQYF TGTGCCAGCAGTTCCCTATCTAGCACAGATACGCAGTATTTT
- TRBJ2-3 many TRBV7-3 CASSLTGGPDTQYF TGTGCCAGCAGCTTAACCGGGGGCCCAGATACGCAGTATTTT
- TRBJ1-3 - TRBV7-9 CASSNEWGTGNTIYF TGTGCCAGCAGCAACGAATGGGGAACTGGAAACACCATATATTTT
TRBD1 TRBJ1-2 few TRBV15 CATSSNTGARYGYTF TGTGCCACCAGCTCTAATACAGGGGCACGGTATGGCTACACCTTC